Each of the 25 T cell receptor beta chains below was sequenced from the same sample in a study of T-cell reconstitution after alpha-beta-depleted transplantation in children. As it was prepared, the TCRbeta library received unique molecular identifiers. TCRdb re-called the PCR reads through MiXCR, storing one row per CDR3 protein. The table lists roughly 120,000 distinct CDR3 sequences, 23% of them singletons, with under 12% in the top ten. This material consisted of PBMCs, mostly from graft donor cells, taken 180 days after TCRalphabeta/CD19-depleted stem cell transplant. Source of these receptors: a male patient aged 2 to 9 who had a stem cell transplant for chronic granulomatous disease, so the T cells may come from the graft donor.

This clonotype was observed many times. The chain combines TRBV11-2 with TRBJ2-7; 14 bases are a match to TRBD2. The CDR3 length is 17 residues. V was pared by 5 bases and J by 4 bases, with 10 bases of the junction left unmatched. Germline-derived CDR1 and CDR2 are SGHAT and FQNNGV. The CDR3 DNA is TGTGCCAGCAGCCCAGGACTAGCGGGAGGTGTACGGTACGAGCAGTACTTC. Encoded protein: CASSPGLAGGVRYEQYF.

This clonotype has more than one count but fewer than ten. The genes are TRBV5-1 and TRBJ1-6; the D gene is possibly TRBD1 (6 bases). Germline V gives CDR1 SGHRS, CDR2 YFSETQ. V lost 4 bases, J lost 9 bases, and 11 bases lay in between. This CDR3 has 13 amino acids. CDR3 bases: TGCGCCAGCAGCCGAGACAGGACTTCACCCCTCCACTTT. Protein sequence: CASSRDRTSPLHF.

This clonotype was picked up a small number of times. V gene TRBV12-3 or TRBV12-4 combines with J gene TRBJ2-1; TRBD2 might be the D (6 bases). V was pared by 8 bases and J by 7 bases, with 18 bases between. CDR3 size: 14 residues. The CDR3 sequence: CASFFGGRINEQFF. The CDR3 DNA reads TGTGCCAGCTTCTTTGGAGGGAGGATAAATGAGCAGTTCTTC.

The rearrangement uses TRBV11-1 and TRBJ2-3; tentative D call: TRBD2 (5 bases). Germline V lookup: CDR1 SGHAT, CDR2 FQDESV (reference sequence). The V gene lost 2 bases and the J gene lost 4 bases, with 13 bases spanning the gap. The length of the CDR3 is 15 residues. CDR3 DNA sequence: TGTGCCAGCAGCTTAATCGGGGAGAACCCAGATACGCAGTATTTT. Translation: CASSLIGENPDTQYF.

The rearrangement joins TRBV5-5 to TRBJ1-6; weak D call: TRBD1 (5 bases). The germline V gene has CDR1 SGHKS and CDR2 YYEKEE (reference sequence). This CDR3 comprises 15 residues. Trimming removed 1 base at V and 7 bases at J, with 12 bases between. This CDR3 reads CASSLKGIGNSPLHF. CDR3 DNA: TGTGCCAGCAGCTTGAAGGGGATTGGAAATTCACCCCTCCACTTT.

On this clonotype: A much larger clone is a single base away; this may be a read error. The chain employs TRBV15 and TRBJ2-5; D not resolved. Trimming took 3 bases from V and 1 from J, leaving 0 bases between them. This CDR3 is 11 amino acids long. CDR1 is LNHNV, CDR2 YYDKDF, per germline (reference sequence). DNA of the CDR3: TGTGCCACCAGCAGCCAAGAGACCCAGTACTTC. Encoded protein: CATSSQETQYF.

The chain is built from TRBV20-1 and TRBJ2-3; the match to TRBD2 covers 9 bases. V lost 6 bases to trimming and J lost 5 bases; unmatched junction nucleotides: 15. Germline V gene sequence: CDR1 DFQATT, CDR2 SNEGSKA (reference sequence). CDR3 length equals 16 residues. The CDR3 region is CSADGRGGRAIDTQYF. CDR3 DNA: TGCAGTGCAGACGGACGGGGCGGGAGGGCCATAGATACGCAGTATTTT.

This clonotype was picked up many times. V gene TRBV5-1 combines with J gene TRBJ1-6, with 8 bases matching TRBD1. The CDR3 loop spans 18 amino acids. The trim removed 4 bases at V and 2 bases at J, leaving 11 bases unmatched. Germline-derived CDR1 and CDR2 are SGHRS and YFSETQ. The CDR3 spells CASSPSARQGTYNSPLHF. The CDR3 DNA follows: TGCGCCAGCAGCCCATCAGCGCGACAGGGGACCTATAATTCACCCCTCCACTTT.

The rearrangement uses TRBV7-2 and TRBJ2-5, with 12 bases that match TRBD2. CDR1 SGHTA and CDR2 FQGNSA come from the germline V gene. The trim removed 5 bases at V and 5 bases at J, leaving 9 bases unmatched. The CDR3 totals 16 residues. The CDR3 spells CASSHSSGRAQETQYF. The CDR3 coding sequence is TGTGCCAGCAGCCATTCTAGCGGGAGGGCCCAGGAGACCCAGTACTTC.

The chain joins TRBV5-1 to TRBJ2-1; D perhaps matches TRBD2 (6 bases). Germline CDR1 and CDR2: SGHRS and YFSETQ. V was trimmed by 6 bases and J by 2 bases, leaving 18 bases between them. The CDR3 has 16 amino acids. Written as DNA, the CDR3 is TGCGCCAGCACCCTTCGGGGGAGCACTCCCTACAATGAGCAGTTCTTC. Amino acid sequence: CASTLRGSTPYNEQFF.

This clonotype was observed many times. The CDR3 DNA reads as TGCAGCGTTGGAGTGTTGGACGGGGGAACTGAAGCTTTCTTT. It specifies CSVGVLDGGTEAFF. This chain joins TRBV29-1 and TRBJ1-1; possibly TRBD1 for D (5 bases). The CDR3 contains 14 residues. From germline, CDR1 is SQVTM and CDR2 ANQGSEA. V shed 4 bases and J shed 5 bases, with 17 bases lying between them.

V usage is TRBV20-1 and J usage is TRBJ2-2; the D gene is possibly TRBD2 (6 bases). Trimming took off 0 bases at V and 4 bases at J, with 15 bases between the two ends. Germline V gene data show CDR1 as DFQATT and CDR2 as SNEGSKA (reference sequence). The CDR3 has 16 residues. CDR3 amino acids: CSARDPGSGSTGELFF. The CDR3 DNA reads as TGCAGTGCTAGAGATCCTGGTAGCGGAAGCACCGGGGAGCTGTTTTTT.

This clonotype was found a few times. The CDR3 region is CATGPRAGELFF. The CDR3 DNA is TGTGCCACCGGCCCACGGGCCGGGGAGCTGTTTTTT. The chain employs TRBV6-5 and TRBJ2-2, with no clear D. The V end was cut by 10 bases, the J end by 6 bases, with 12 bases between. CDR3 length: 12 amino acids. Germline loops: CDR1 MNHEY, CDR2 SVGAGI.

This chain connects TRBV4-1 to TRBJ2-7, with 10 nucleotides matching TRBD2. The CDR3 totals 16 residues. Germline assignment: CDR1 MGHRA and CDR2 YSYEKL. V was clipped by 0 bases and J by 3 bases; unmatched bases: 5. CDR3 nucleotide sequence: TGCGCCAGCAGCCAAGACACAACTAGCGGGGTCTACGAGCAGTACTTC. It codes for CASSQDTTSGVYEQYF.

This CDR3 reads CASTPSGRDYNEQFF. The CDR3 region has the DNA TGTGCCAGCACCCCGAGCGGGAGGGACTACAATGAGCAGTTCTTC. This chain connects TRBV12-3 or TRBV12-4 to TRBJ2-1, with 10 bases fitting TRBD2. This CDR3 has 15 amino acids. The V segment lost 7 bases and the J segment 3 bases; nucleotides outside the gene matches: 6.

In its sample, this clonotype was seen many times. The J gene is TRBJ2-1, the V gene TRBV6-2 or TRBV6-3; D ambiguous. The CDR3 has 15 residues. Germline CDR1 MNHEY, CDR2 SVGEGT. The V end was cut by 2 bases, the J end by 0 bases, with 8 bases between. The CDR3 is CASSYEPFSYNEQFF. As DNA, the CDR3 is TGTGCCAGCAGTTACGAGCCTTTCTCCTACAATGAGCAGTTCTTC.

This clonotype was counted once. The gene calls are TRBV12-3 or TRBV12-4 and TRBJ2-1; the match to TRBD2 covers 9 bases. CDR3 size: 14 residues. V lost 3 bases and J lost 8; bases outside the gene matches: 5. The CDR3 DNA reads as TGTGCCAGCAGTTTTAGCGGGAGAAGCGATGAGCAGTTCTTC. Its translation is CASSFSGRSDEQFF.

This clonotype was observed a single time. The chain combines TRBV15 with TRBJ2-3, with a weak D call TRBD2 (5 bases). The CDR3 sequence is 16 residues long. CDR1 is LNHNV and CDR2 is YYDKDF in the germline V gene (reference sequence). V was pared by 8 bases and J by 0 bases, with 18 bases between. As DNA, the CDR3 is TGTGCCACCGTATATGGACGGGGTCTAAGCACAGATACGCAGTATTTT. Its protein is CATVYGRGLSTDTQYF.

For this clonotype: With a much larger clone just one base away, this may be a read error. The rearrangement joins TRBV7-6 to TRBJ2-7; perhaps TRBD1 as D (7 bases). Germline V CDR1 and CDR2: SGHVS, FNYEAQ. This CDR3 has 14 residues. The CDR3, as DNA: TGTGCCAGCAGCTACGCACCCGACAGGGAGGTTCAGAACTTC. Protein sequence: CASSYAPDREVQNF.

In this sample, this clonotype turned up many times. The CDR3 region has the DNA TGTGCCAGCAGCATTAACCGGATCTACGAGCAGTACTTC. Encoded protein: CASSINRIYEQYF. The chain carries TRBV28 and TRBJ2-7; D uncertain. V gave up 6 bases and J gave up 3 bases, with 12 bases separating them. The CDR3 runs to 13 residues. Germline CDR1 is MDHEN and CDR2 is SYDVKM.

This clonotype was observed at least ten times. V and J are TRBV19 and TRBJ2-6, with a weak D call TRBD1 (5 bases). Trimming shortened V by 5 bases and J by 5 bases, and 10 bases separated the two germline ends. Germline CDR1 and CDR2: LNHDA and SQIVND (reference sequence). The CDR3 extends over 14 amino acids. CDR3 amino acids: CASSLGVRANVLTF. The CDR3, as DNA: TGTGCCAGTAGTCTAGGGGTCAGGGCCAACGTCCTGACTTTC.

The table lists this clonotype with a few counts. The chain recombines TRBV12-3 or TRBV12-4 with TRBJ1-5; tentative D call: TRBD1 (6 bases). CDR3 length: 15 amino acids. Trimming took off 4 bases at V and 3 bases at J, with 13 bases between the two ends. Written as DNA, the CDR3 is TGTGCCAGCAGTTCTACGGACAGATACAATCAGCCCCAGCATTTT. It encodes CASSSTDRYNQPQHF.

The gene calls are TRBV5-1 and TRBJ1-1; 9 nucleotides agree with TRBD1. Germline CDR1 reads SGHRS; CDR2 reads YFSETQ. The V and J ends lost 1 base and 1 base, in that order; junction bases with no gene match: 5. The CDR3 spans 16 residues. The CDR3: CASSLWTGVANTEAFF. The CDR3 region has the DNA TGCGCCAGCAGCTTGTGGACAGGGGTTGCGAACACTGAAGCTTTCTTT.

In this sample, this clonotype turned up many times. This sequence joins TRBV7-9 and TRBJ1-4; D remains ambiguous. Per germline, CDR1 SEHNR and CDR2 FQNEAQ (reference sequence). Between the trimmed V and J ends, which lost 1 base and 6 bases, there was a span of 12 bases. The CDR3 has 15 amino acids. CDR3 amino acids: CASSLEWSGYEKLFF. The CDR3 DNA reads TGTGCCAGCAGCTTAGAATGGTCGGGGTATGAAAAACTGTTTTTT.

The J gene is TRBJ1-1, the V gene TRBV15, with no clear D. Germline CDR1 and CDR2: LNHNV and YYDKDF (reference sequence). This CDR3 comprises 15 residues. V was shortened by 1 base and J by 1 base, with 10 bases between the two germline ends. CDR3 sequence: CATSRGRSTNTEAFF. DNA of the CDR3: TGTGCCACCAGCAGAGGTAGGAGCACGAACACTGAAGCTTTCTTT.